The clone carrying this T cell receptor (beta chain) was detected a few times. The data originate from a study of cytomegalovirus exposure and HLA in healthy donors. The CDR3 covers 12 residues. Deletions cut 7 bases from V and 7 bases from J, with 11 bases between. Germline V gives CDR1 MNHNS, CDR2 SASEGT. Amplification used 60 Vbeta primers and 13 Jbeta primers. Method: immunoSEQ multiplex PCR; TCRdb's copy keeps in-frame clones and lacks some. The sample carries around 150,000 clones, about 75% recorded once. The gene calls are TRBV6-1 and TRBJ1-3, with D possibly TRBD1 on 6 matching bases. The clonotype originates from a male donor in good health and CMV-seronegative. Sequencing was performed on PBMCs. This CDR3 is CASTGGSNTIYF. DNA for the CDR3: TGTGCCAGCACGGGGGGCTCGAACACCATATATTTT.